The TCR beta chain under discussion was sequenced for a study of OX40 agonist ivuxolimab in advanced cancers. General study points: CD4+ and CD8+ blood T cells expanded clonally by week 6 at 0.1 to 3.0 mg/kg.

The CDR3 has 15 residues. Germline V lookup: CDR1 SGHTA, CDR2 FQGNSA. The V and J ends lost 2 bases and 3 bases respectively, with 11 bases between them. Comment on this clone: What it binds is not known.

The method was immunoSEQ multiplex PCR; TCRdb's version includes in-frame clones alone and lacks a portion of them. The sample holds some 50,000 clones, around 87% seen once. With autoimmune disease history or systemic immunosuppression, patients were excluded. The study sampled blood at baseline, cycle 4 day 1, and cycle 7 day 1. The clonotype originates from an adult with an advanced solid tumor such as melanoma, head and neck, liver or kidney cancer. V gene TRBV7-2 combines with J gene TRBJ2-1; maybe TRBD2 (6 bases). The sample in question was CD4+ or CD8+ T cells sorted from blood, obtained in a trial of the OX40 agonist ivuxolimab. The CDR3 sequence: CASSLTPEGYNEQFF. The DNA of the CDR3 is TGTGCCAGCAGCTTAACCCCGGAGGGCTACAATGAGCAGTTCTTC.